The rows below give T cell receptor beta chains drawn from one sample of a study of T cell changes during pregnancy in multiple sclerosis. Assay used: immunoSEQ multiplex PCR; TCRdb lists only in-frame clones, some missing. The table records about 59,000 clones, about 94% of them present only once. Material: CD8+ T cells from peripheral blood mononuclear cells, obtained after pregnancy. These receptors were collected from a female donor with multiple sclerosis, enrolled in a pregnancy study. Both conserved end residues are part of each CDR3. The D gene is left open where the match is weak. Some rows have no size entry. The others give once, few or many, or a class for an expanded clone.

TRBD1	TRBV7-9	-	TRBJ2-2	TGTGCCAGCAGCTCAGGACAGGGGACCGGGGAGCTGTTTTTT	CASSSGQGTGELFF
-	TRBV4-1	-	TRBJ1-1	TGCGCCAGCAGCGGACAGAACACTGAAGCTTTCTTT	CASSGQNTEAFF
-	TRBV6-6	-	TRBJ2-1	TGTGCCAGCAGTTACATGAGGGTCGATGAGCAGTTCTTC	CASSYMRVDEQFF
-	TRBV13	-	TRBJ1-3	TGTGCCAGCAGCGCGCGCGGCCAGGGTCCCCGAAACACCATATATTTT	CASSARGQGPRNTIYF
-	TRBV6-1	-	TRBJ1-3	TGTGCCAGCACGCGGGGATTGGAAAACACCATATATTTT	CASTRGLENTIYF
-	TRBV5-6	-	TRBJ2-7	TGTGCCAGCAGGGGGAGAGGGAAGCTATACGAGCAGTACTTC	CASRGRGKLYEQYF
TRBD2	TRBV27	once	TRBJ2-2	TGTGCCACCTCTTATGGTTTAGGGAGGGGCACCGGGGAGCTGTTTTTT	CATSYGLGRGTGELFF
TRBD1	TRBV9	-	TRBJ2-7	TGTGCCAGCAGCGCTACAGGGGGCTCTCCCCCGTACGAGCAGTACTTC	CASSATGGSPPYEQYF
-	TRBV4-2	-	TRBJ2-2	TGTGCCAGCAGCCCACTGGGGGGGCAGGCCGGGGAGCTGTTTTTT	CASSPLGGQAGELFF
TRBD1	TRBV15	-	TRBJ1-3	TGTGCCACCAGCAGGGATACGACAGGGACTTCCTATTTT	CATSRDTTGTSYF
-	TRBV23-1	-	TRBJ1-5	TGCGCCAGCACGCCCGAAGGGGATAATGATCAGCCCCAGCATTTT	CASTPEGDNDQPQHF
TRBD1	TRBV18	-	TRBJ1-1	TGTGCCAGCTCAAACGACAGGGTGAACACTGAAGCTTTCTTT	CASSNDRVNTEAFF
TRBD1	TRBV11-2	-	TRBJ2-7	TGTGCCAGCAGCTTAGGTCGTTTGGGACAGGGAGTTGACGAGCAGTACTTC	CASSLGRLGQGVDEQYF
-	TRBV27	-	TRBJ2-7	TGTGCCAGCAGTCTGAGAAGAACCTACGAGCAGTACTTC	CASSLRRTYEQYF
-	TRBV9	once	TRBJ2-1	TGTGCCAGCAGCCCGAAGGGTAGGGGACAGTTCTTC	CASSPKGRGQFF
TRBD1	TRBV7-9	-	TRBJ2-1	TGTGCCAGCAGCTTAGCCGGGACAGGGAGGGTTAGGGAGCAGTTCTTC	CASSLAGTGRVREQFF
-	TRBV6-1	-	TRBJ1-1	TGTGCCAGCAGTGAGCGCAACACAGGGTTCACTGAAGCTTTCTTT	CASSERNTGFTEAFF
TRBD2	TRBV29-1	-	TRBJ2-1	TGCAGCGGGGTGAGGGGATCAAGCGGGAGCGCCAACAATGAGCAGTTCTTC	CSGVRGSSGSANNEQFF
TRBD2	TRBV7-9	-	TRBJ2-7	TGTGCCAGCAGCTTCGTAGCGGGAGGGCCGGGGGAGCAGTACTTC	CASSFVAGGPGEQYF
-	TRBV29-1	-	TRBJ2-7	TGCAGCGTTGGCCCATACGGGACAAACGAGCAGTACTTC	CSVGPYGTNEQYF
-	TRBV19	-	TRBJ1-4	TGTGCCAGTGAACAGCCCCGAGAAAAACTGTTTTTT	CASEQPREKLFF
TRBD2	TRBV5-1	-	TRBJ2-1	TGCGCCAGCAGCTGGGGACTAGCGGTCTACAATGAGCAGTTCTTC	CASSWGLAVYNEQFF
TRBD1	TRBV5-1	-	TRBJ1-3	TGCGCCAGCAGTCGGAAGGGGGCGGCTGGAAACACCATATATTTT	CASSRKGAAGNTIYF
TRBD2	TRBV11-2	-	TRBJ2-7	TGTGCCAGCAGCCCGCTGGGGCTAGCGGGAGGCTACGAGCAGTACTTC	CASSPLGLAGGYEQYF
TRBD1	TRBV29-1	-	TRBJ2-7	TGCAGCGTTATGACAGGGAGCTACGAGCAGTACTTC	CSVMTGSYEQYF
TRBD2	TRBV30	-	TRBJ2-3	TGTGCCTGGGCCGGGACTAGCGGGAGGATTCCAGATACGCAGTATTTT	CAWAGTSGRIPDTQYF
-	TRBV1	-	TRBJ2-5	TGCACCAGCAGCCCCGGGACTAGCGGGCCCAAGACCCAGTACTTC	CTSSPGTSGPKTQYF
TRBD2	TRBV27	-	TRBJ2-1	TGTGCCAGCACCGGACTAGCGGGAGTTGATAAGGATGAGCAGTTCTTC	CASTGLAGVDKDEQFF
-	TRBV28	-	TRBJ1-2	TGTGCCAGCAGTTTACCTGACTGGGGGGATGGCTACACCTTC	CASSLPDWGDGYTF
TRBD1	TRBV19	-	TRBJ2-7	TGTGCCAGTAGTCGACGCCGGGACAGGGAACGGTACGAGCAGTACTTC	CASSRRRDRERYEQYF
-	TRBV9	-	TRBJ2-3	TGTGCCAGCTCCCTGGGGGCGGCAGGGCACATGGATACGCAGTATTTT	CASSLGAAGHMDTQYF